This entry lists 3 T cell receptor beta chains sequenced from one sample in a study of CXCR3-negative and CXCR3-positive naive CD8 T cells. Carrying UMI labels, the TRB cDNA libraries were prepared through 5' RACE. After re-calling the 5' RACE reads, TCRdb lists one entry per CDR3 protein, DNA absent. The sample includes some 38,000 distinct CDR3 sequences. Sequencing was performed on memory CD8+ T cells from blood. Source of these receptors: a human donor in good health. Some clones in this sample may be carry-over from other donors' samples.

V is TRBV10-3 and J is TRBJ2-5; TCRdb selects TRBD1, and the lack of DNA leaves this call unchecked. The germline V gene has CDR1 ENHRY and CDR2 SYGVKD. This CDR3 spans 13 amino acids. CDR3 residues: CAISVGAGETQYF.

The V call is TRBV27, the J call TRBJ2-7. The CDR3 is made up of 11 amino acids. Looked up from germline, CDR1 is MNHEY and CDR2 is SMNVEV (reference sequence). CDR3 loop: CASSTSYEQYF.

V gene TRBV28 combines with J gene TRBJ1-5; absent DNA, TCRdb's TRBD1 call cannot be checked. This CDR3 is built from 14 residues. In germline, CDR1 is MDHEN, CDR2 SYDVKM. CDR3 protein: CASTQPGENQPQHF. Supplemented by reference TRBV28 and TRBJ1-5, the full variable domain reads DVKVTQSSRYLVKRTGEKVFLECVQDMDHENMFWYRQDPGLGLRLIYFSYDVKMKEKGDIPEGYSVSREKKERFSLILESASTNQTSMYLCASTQPGENQPQHFGDGTRLSIL.